Listed here are 14 T cell receptor beta chains from one sample, sequenced in a study of tissue T cells after allogeneic stem cell transplantation. Assay used: immunoSEQ multiplex PCR; TCRdb lists only in-frame clones, some missing. The profile shows thousands of clones, roughly two fifths of them singletons. Described time point: mouse harvest day 7 after allogeneic transplant. Tail vein injection delivered 10^7 T-cell-depleted bone marrow cells and 10^6 splenic CD5+ T cells. The sample taken for sequencing was skin. Receptors were obtained from a female BALB/c mouse given C57BL/6 T cells with graft-versus-host disease after an allogeneic hematopoietic cell transplant.

A note on this clone: Gene names follow the mouse nomenclature. Sequencing ends 1 residue short of the CDR3 end; the germline J gene provides the rest. J is TRBJ1-1 and V is TRBV15; D unresolved. The CDR3 is 12 amino acids. CDR1 and CDR2 from the germline V gene are SGHND and FRSKSL. Trimming removed 1 base at V and 1 base at J, with 1 base between. The chain's CDR3 is CASSLGNTEVFF. The CDR3 DNA, read in part, is TGTGCCAGCAGTTTAGGAAACACAGAAGTCTTC.

Points on this clone: These gene names are mouse names. The read falls 1 residue short of the CDR3 end, and the missing part is taken from the germline J gene. The chain links TRBV26 to TRBJ2-1; maybe TRBD2 (7 bases). V was trimmed by 2 bases and J by 7 bases, leaving 9 bases between them. Germline V gene data show CDR1 as KGHPV and CDR2 as FQNQEV (reference sequence). The CDR3 is 13 residues long. The part of the CDR3 DNA that was read is TGTGCCAGCAGTCTGGGGGGGCGAGCTGAGCAGTTC. Protein: CASSLGGRAEQF. Given in full, the CDR3 is CASSLGGRAEQFF.

Turning to this clone: Mouse germline and gene names are used. The read halts 1 residue ahead of the CDR3 end, with the missing end drawn from the germline J gene. The chain joins TRBV23 to TRBJ1-2. The CDR3 consists of 12 residues. Per the germline V gene, CDR1 is KGHTA and CDR2 is FQNQQP. The CDR3 reads CSSSQRHSDYTF. The sequenced part of the CDR3 DNA is TGCTCCAGCAGTCAAAGGCACTCCGACTACACC.

With regard to this clone: Gene names are mouse gene names. From the germline J gene comes the end of the CDR3, since the read stops 1 residue before it. J is TRBJ2-7 and V is TRBV26; D is ambiguous. The CDR3 has 12 residues. V was trimmed by 2 bases and J by 3 bases, leaving 5 bases between them. Germline assignment: CDR1 KGHPV and CDR2 FQNQEV (reference sequence). The CDR3 region is CASSLTVYEQYF. CDR3 DNA (partial): TGTGCCAGCAGTCTGACAGTCTATGAACAGTAC.

This clone was picked up one time. Gene names refer to mouse genes. The sequenced fragment ends 1 residue before the CDR3 boundary, so the rest is inferred from the germline J gene. The chain is built from TRBV20 and TRBJ2-2; TRBD1 might be the D (5 bases). V was trimmed by 0 bases and J by 4 bases, leaving 9 bases between them. Germline V gives CDR1 GFQATS, CDR2 STVNSAI. CDR3 size: 14 residues. CDR3 DNA (partial): TGTGGTGCTAGGGACAGGGCGGGCACCGGGCAGCTCTAC. Translating it yields CGARDRAGTGQLY. The whole CDR3 region reads CGARDRAGTGQLYF.

This clone is medium-sized (0.01 to 0.1%) within its sample. Mouse gene names apply. Read coverage stops 1 residue before the CDR3 terminus; the germline J gene supplies the remainder. The chain links TRBV26 to TRBJ2-7; 9 bases are shared with TRBD2. V was pared by 3 bases and J by 9 bases, with 3 bases of the junction left unmatched. The CDR3 is 12 residues long. Germline V gene lookup returns CDR1 KGHPV and CDR2 FQNQEV (reference sequence). The CDR3 sequence is CASSLSDWGQYF. The sequenced CDR3 bases are TGTGCCAGCAGTCTCTCGGACTGGGGACAGTAC.

This clone was counted only a few times. The genes and germline here are from mouse. The CDR3 end lies 1 residue beyond the end of the read and is filled in from the germline J gene. V is TRBV3 and J is TRBJ2-1; 10 bases are a match to TRBD2. The CDR3 is made up of 14 amino acids. The trim removed 3 bases at V and 4 bases at J, leaving 0 bases unmatched. Germline lookup yields CDR1 SNHLY and CDR2 FYNGKV (reference sequence). CDR3: CASSLDWGYAEQFF. The CDR3 DNA, read in part, is TGTGCCAGCAGCTTGGACTGGGGGTATGCTGAGCAGTTC.

This clone was detected a few times. The listed genes are named as in mouse. The read falls 1 residue short of the CDR3 end, and the missing part is taken from the germline J gene. V usage is TRBV3 and J usage is TRBJ1-2; D is perhaps TRBD1 (5 bases). CDR1 SNHLY and CDR2 FYNGKV come from the germline V gene (reference sequence). This CDR3 contains 13 residues. V lost 4 bases and J 4 bases, leaving 10 bases between the germline ends. The covered CDR3 bases are TGTGCCAGCAGCTCCACGGGGGGCTCCGACTACACC. Translating gives CASSSTGGSDYT. The entire CDR3 protein reads CASSSTGGSDYTF. Looking up the rest from reference TRBV3 and TRBJ1-2 gives the full variable domain: GPKVLQIPSHQIIDMGQMVTLNCDPVSNHLYFYWYKQILGQQMEFLVNFYNGKVMEKSKLFKDQFSVERPDGSYFTLKIQPTALEDSAVYFCASSSTGGSDYTFGSGTRLLVI.

About this clone: The listed genes are named as in mouse. The read ends 1 residue shy of where the CDR3 ends; the end is completed using the germline J gene. The J gene is TRBJ2-5, the V gene TRBV2; D remains ambiguous. The CDR3 runs to 14 residues. Germline V gene data show CDR1 as LGHNA and CDR2 as YSYQKL. V gave up 0 bases and J gave up 4 bases, with 8 bases separating them. The covered CDR3 bases are TGTGCCAGCAGCCAAGAGGCAGGAAAAGACACCCAGTAC. The encoded protein is CASSQEAGKDTQY. The CDR3, in full, reads CASSQEAGKDTQYF.

This clone ranks as medium-sized. The gene names given are mouse names. Coverage ceases 1 residue before the CDR3 finishes, and the germline J gene fills in the end. The chain joins TRBV16 to TRBJ1-2; no reliable D call. This CDR3 is 14 amino acids long. Deletions cut 1 base from V and 0 bases from J, with 6 bases between. CDR1 SGHSA and CDR2 FRNQAP come from the germline V gene. CDR3: CASSLGHSNSDYTF. The CDR3 DNA, read in part, is TGTGCAAGCAGCTTAGGGCATTCAAACTCCGACTACACC.

About this clone: Germline and genes: mouse. The CDR3 end falls 1 residue outside the read, so it is completed with the germline J gene. The chain employs TRBV19 and TRBJ2-7, with a tentative D call TRBD1 (5 bases). Germline V gene lookup returns CDR1 FNHDT and CDR2 SITEND (reference sequence). This CDR3 comprises 12 residues. The V end was cut by 5 bases, the J end by 4 bases, with 10 bases between. CDR3 sequence reads: CASSRQKYEQYF. CDR3 DNA (partial): TGTGCCAGCAGCAGACAGAAATATGAACAGTAC.

Only one count was recorded for this clone. The gene symbols are mouse symbols. The read gets to within 1 residue of the CDR3 end, and the germline J gene fills in the rest. The chain links TRBV26 to TRBJ2-5; 8 bases map to TRBD2. V lost 6 bases and J lost 2; bases outside the gene matches: 4. This CDR3 is 14 amino acids long. CDR1 is KGHPV, CDR2 FQNQEV, per germline (reference sequence). CDR3 protein: CASSRLGIQDTQYF. The sequenced CDR3 bases are TGTGCCAGCAGCCGACTGGGGATCCAAGACACCCAGTAC.

Note on this clone: Gene and germline names: mouse. The read ends 1 residue before the CDR3 terminus; that terminus is restored from the germline J gene. The V call is TRBV16, the J call TRBJ2-1; 8 positions agree with TRBD1. This CDR3 contains 14 residues. Germline V lookup: CDR1 SGHSA, CDR2 FRNQAP. V lost 2 bases and J lost 7; bases outside the gene matches: 4. The covered CDR3 bases are TGTGCAAGCAGCTTACAGGGGGCCGGGGCTGAGCAGTTC. It specifies CASSLQGAGAEQF. The whole CDR3 protein is CASSLQGAGAEQFF. Full variable domain (outside the CDR3, taken from reference TRBV16 and TRBJ2-1): NAGVIQTPRHKVTGKGQEATLWCEPISGHSAVFWYRQTIVQGLEFLTYFRNQAPIDDSGMPKERFSAQMPNQSHSTLKIQSTQPQDSAVYLCASSLQGAGAEQFFGPGTRLTVL.

As for this clone: Gene names and germline refer to mouse. The CDR3 end falls 1 residue outside the read, so it is completed with the germline J gene. V and J are TRBV1 and TRBJ2-7; D uncertain. V dropped 1 base and J dropped 4 bases, with 5 bases sitting between them. This CDR3 comprises 12 residues. Per the germline V gene, CDR1 is NSQYPW and CDR2 is LRSPGD (reference sequence). Incomplete CDR3 DNA: TGCACCTGCAGTGCAGGACAATATGAACAGTAC. This translates into CTCSAGQYEQY. The entire CDR3 sequence reads CTCSAGQYEQYF.